The clone carrying this T cell receptor beta chain appeared many times. Preparation of the TCRbeta library was carried out with unique molecular identifiers. TCRdb re-called the PCR reads with MiXCR, one entry per CDR3 protein. The data contain around 240,000 distinct CDR3 sequences, approximately 9.7% of them seen just once; the ten biggest clones take up 5.1%. This sample was taken from a study of T-cell reconstitution after alpha-beta-depleted transplantation in children. CDR1 is SGHTA and CDR2 is FQGNSA in the germline V gene. This CDR3 has 17 residues. The J segment lost 4 bases and the V segment lost 7 bases, leaving 17 bases of the junction unmatched.

The chain is built from TRBV7-2 and TRBJ2-3, with TRBD1 matching over 7 bases. The TCR sequence derives from a human donor who donated a stem cell graft to a child with SCID. Here the sequenced sample was PBMCs from the stem cell graft donor, taken from the stem cell graft. Here the CDR3 DNA reads TGTGCCAGCATAACGGGGACCGACAGGGCGTGGGCAGATACGCAGTATTTT. Amino acid sequence: CASITGTDRAWADTQYF. Full variable domain (missing parts from reference TRBV7-2 and TRBJ2-3): GAGVSQSPSNKVTEKGKDVELRCDPISGHTALYWYRQSLGQGLEFLIYFQGNSAPDKSGLPSDRFSAERTGGSVSTLTIQRTQQEDSAVYLCASITGTDRAWADTQYFGPGTRLTVL.